This paragraph covers one T cell receptor (beta chain) sequence. No antigen is known for it. As part of library construction, unique molecular identifiers were attached to individual cDNA molecules. TCRdb independently ran MiXCR on the 5' RACE reads; one entry per CDR3 protein. The table lists about 68,000 distinct CDR3 sequences, 11% of them singletons. The data were taken from a study of early T cells in non-severe SARS-CoV-2 infection. Study conclusions and caveats: In VDJdb matching, anti-spike CD8 responses were favored while private and CD4 specificities went missing.

The sample consisted of whole blood. This receptor was taken from an adult who was a healthcare worker with PCR-confirmed SARS-CoV-2 infection or an uninfected control (not recorded which).

In DNA form, the CDR3 reads TGTGCCAGCAGACCGTTCGGGACTAGTTTCCGCGGTTCGTACAATGAGCAGTTCTTC. Its translation is CASRPFGTSFRGSYNEQFF. The V and J genes are TRBV12-3 or TRBV12-4 and TRBJ2-1; 8 nucleotides align to TRBD2. The CDR3 has 19 amino acids. Germline trimming cut 6 bases from V and 4 bases from J; bases unmatched to any gene: 20.